The clone carrying this T cell receptor (beta chain) was counted ten times or more. One entry per CDR3 protein results from TCRdb running MiXCR on the 5' RACE reads. The table includes roughly 620,000 distinct CDR3 sequences, 18% detected once. The data are from a study of T-cell memory formation after mild COVID-19. The sequence derives from an adult woman who had mild COVID-19 (a few samples of this study predate the infection). Cell type and time point are not known. Sequenced input: PBMCs or a T cell subset sorted from them (not recorded which).

The CDR3 is CASSQADVLTNTGELFF. The CDR3 DNA is TGCGCCAGCAGCCAAGCGGACGTCCTCACGAACACCGGGGAGCTGTTTTTT. This chain uses TRBV4-1 with TRBJ2-2, with D unresolved. The CDR3 covers 17 residues. Germline loops: CDR1 MGHRA, CDR2 YSYEKL. V shed 1 base and J shed 0 bases, with 12 bases lying between them.